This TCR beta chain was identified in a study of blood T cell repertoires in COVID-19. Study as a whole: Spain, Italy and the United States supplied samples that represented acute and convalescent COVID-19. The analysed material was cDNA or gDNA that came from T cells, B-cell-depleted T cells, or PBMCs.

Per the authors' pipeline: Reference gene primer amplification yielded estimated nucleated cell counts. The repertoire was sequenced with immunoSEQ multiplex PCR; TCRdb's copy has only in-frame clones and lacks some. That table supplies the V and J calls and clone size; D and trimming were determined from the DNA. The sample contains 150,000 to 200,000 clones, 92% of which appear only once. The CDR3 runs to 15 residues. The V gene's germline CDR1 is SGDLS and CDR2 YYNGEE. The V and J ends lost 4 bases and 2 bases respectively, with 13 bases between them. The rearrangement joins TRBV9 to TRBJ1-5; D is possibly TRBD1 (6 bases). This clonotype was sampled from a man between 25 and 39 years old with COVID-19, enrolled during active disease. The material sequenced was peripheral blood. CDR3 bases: TGTGCCAGCAGCCCTACAGGGCAGGGCAATCAGCCCCAGCATTTT. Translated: CASSPTGQGNQPQHF. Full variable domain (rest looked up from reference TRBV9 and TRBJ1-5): DSGVTQTPKHLITATGQRVTLRCSPRSGDLSVYWYQQSLDQGLQFLIQYYNGEERAKGNILERFSAQQFPDLHSELNLSSLELGDSALYFCASSPTGQGNQPQHFGDGTRLSIL.